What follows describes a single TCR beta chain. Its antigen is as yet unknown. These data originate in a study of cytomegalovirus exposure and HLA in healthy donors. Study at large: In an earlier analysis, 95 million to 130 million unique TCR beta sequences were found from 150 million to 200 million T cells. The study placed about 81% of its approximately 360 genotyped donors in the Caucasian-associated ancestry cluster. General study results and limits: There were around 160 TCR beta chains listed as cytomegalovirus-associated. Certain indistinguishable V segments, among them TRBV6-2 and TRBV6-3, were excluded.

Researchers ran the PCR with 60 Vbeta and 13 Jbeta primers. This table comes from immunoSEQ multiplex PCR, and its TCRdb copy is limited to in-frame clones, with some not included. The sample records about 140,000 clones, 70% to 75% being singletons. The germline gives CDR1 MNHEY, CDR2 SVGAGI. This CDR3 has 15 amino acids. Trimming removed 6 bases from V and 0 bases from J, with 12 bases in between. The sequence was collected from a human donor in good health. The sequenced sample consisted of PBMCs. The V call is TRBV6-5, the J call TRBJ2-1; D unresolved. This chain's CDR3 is CASSQHVSSYNEQFF. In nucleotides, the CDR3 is TGTGCCAGCAGCCAACATGTCAGCTCCTACAATGAGCAGTTCTTC.